The clone carrying this TCR beta chain was picked up a small number of times. This sample is part of a study of early T cells in non-severe SARS-CoV-2 infection. CDR3 length: 15 residues. V lost 0 bases, J lost 1 base, and 0 bases stayed unmatched. From germline, CDR1 is SNHLY and CDR2 FYNNEI. Individual cDNA molecules received unique molecular identifiers. TCRdb called the 5' RACE reads again in MiXCR, with one record for every CDR3 protein. Of tens of thousands of distinct CDR3 sequences in the sample, roughly 13% are singletons; the top ten hold about 4.7%. This sequence joins TRBV2 and TRBJ2-5, with TRBD2 identical over 9 bases. Sample: whole blood. This sequence originates from an adult who was a healthcare worker with PCR-confirmed SARS-CoV-2 infection or an uninfected control (not recorded which). CDR3 DNA sequence: TGTGCCAGCAGTGAAGCGCGGGGGGGCCAAGAGACCCAGTACTTC. Translated, it gives CASSEARGGQETQYF.